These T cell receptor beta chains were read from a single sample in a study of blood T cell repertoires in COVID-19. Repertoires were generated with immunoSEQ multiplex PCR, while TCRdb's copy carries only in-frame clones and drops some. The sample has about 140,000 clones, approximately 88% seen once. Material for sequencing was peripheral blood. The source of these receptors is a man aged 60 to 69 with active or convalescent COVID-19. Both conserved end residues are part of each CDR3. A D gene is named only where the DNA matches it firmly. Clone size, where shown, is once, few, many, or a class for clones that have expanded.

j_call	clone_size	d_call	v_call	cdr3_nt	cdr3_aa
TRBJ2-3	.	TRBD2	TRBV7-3	TGTGCCAGCAGCTCCACTAGCGAGAGCACAGATACGCAGTATTTT	CASSSTSESTDTQYF
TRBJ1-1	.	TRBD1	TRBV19	TGTGCCAGTAGTGGTACCGGGACAGCTAACACTGAAGCTTTCTTT	CASSGTGTANTEAFF
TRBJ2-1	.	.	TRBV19	TGTGCCAGTAGTACATTCTTAGACAGAAACTTTATGAGAGGGCAGTTCTTC	CASSTFLDRNFMRGQFF
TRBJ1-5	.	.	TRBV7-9	TGTGCCAGCAGTTCACAGCTTCAGCCCCAGCATTTT	CASSSQLQPQHF
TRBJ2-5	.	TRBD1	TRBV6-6	TGTGCCAGCAGGTCGTCAGGGGGTAAAGAGACCCAGTACTTC	CASRSSGGKETQYF
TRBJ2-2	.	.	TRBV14	TGTGCCAGCAGCCAACAGAAAAACACCGGGGAGCTGTTTTTT	CASSQQKNTGELFF
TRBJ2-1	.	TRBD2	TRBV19	TGTGCCAGTAGTATCTCTGGGGCTAGCGGGAGCTCATACAATGAGCAGTTCTTC	CASSISGASGSSYNEQFF
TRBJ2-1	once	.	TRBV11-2	TGTGCCAGCAGCTTAGCACTCTACAATGAGCAGTTCTTC	CASSLALYNEQFF
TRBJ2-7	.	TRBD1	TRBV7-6	TGTGCCAGCGCAGCAGGGGGTGATTACGAGCAGTACTTC	CASAAGGDYEQYF
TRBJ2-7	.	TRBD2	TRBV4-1	TGCGCCAGCAGCCAAGTGTCTAGCGGGAACTACGAGCAGTACTTC	CASSQVSSGNYEQYF
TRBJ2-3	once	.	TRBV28	TGTGCCAGCAGCAACAGCTGGGCGGATACGCAGTATTTT	CASSNSWADTQYF
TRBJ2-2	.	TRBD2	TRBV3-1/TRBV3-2	TGTGCCAGCAGCCAAGGTTTGGTAGCGGGAGCCGGGGAGCTGTTTTTT	CASSQGLVAGAGELFF
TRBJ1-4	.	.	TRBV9	TGTGCCAGCAGCCCCCATCCAGATTCTGAAAAACTGTTTTTT	CASSPHPDSEKLFF
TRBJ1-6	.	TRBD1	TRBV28	TGTGCCAGCAGTTCTTTGGGGACAGGAGAGGATAATTCACCCCTCCACTTT	CASSSLGTGEDNSPLHF
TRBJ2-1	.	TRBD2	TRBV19	TGTGCCAGTAGTCCCACAGCCCTTTTGGAGACTAGCGGGAGGGAGCAGTTCTTC	CASSPTALLETSGREQFF
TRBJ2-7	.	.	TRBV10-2	TGCGCCAGCAGTGATTGGGGGGACTCCTACGAGCAGTACTTC	CASSDWGDSYEQYF
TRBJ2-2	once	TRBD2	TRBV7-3	TGTGCCAGCAGCTTGGGACTACCGAACACCGGGGAGCTGTTTTTT	CASSLGLPNTGELFF
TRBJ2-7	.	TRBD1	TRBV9	TGTGCCAGCAGCGAGGCCCGGGACAGGGCTACCTACGAGCAGTACTTC	CASSEARDRATYEQYF
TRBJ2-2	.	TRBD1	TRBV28	TGTGCCAGCAGTCTGGACAGGGGTGGGTCCGGGGAGCTGTTTTTT	CASSLDRGGSGELFF
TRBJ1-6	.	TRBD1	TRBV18	TGTGCCAGCTCACCGACAGGGGAGTATAATTCACCCCTCCACTTT	CASSPTGEYNSPLHF
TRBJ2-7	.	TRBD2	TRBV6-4	TGTGCCAGCAGTGACCCTTCAGAGCCACTAGCGAGGTCGAACGAGCAGTACTTC	CASSDPSEPLARSNEQYF
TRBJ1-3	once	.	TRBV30	TGTGCCTGGAGTGTAGGTGGAGCTGGAAACACCATATATTTT	CAWSVGGAGNTIYF
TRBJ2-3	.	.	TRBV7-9	TGTGCCAGCAGCTTACAGACTAGTGCGACGAGGGCAGATACGCAGTATTTT	CASSLQTSATRADTQYF
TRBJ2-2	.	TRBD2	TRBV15	TGTGCCACCAGCAGATCTACTAGCGGGAGGGCCCTCGGCACCGGGGAGCTGTTTTTT	CATSRSTSGRALGTGELFF
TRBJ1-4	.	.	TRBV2	TGTGCCAGCAGAGCACAGGGAATGGGTGAAAAACTGTTTTTT	CASRAQGMGEKLFF
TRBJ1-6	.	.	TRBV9	TGTGCCAGCAGCGCCGACAGAAATTCACCCCTCCACTTT	CASSADRNSPLHF
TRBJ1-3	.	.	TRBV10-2	TGCGCCAGCAGTGTGGACGGGAGCTCTGGAAACACCATATATTTT	CASSVDGSSGNTIYF
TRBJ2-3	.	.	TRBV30	TGTGCCTGGGGACGTAGCACAGATACGCAGTATTTT	CAWGRSTDTQYF
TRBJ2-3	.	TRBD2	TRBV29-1	TGCAGCGCGAGGGGACTAGCGGCTAGCACAGATACGCAGTATTTT	CSARGLAASTDTQYF
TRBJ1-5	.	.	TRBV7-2	TGTGCCAGCAGCCGTAGCAATCAGCCCCAGCATTTT	CASSRSNQPQHF
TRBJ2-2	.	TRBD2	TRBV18	TGTGCCAGCTCCCAAACTAGCGGGAGGCGGCAAACCGGGGAGCTGTTTTTT	CASSQTSGRRQTGELFF
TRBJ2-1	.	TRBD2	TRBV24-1	TGTGCCACCAGTGACAGGGGACTAGCGGGAGAGCAGTTCTTC	CATSDRGLAGEQFF
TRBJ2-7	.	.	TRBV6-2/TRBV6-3	TGTGCCAGCAGCCGGACAGCTTTGGTGTACTTC	CASSRTALVYF
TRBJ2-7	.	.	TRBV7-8	TGTGCCAGCAGCTTAGTCAGGATACCCTACGAGCAGTACTTC	CASSLVRIPYEQYF
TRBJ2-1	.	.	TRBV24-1	TGTGCCACCAGTGTGCCTAGCTACAATGAGCAGTTCTTC	CATSVPSYNEQFF
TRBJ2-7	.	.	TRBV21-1	TGTGCCAGCAGCAAAGGGCCTTACGAGCAGTACTTC	CASSKGPYEQYF
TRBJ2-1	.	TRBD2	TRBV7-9	TGTGCCAGCAGCTTAGGAGGCGGGGGATCCTACAATGAGCAGTTCTTC	CASSLGGGGSYNEQFF
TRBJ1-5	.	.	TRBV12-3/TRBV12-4	TGTGCCAGCAGTTTAGATAGTCAGCCCCAGCATTTT	CASSLDSQPQHF
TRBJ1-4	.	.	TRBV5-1	TGCGCCAGCAGTGACGGGCGGGGAGATGAAAAACTGTTTTTT	CASSDGRGDEKLFF
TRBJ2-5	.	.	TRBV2	TGTGCCAGCACTGGGCAGCTCCAAGAGACCCAGTACTTC	CASTGQLQETQYF
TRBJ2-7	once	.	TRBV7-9	TGTGCCAGCAGCTTAGGAGCGGGCCGAAGCTACGAGCAGTACTTC	CASSLGAGRSYEQYF
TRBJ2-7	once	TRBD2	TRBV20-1	TGCAGTGCTAGTCACCCGGGAGGCGGAGAAGGTCCGTACGAGCAGTACTTC	CSASHPGGGEGPYEQYF
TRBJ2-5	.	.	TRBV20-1	TGCAGTGGGCAGGACCAAGAGACCCAGTACTTC	CSGQDQETQYF
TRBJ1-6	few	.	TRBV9	TGTGCCAGCAGCCCCACAGGTAGAAATTCACCCCTCCACTTT	CASSPTGRNSPLHF
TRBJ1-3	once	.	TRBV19	TGTGCCAGCAGGGTTCTCGCTGGAAACACCATATATTTT	CASRVLAGNTIYF
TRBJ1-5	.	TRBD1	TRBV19	TGTGCCAGTAGTCCTCGGACAGGGGAAATCTACAATCAGCCCCAGCATTTT	CASSPRTGEIYNQPQHF
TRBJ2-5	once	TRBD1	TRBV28	TGTGCCAGCGGGTCGACAGGGGGTCGGGAGACCCAGTACTTC	CASGSTGGRETQYF
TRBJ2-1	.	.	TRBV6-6	TGTGCCAGCAGTTACGGGCAGCTTAACAATGAGCAGTTCTTC	CASSYGQLNNEQFF
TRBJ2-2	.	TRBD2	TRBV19	TGTGCCAGTAGTATAATCACGGTAGCGGGAGGTCCCACCGGGGAGCTGTTTTTT	CASSIITVAGGPTGELFF
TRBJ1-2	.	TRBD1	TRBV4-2	TGTGCCAGCAGCCGCTCCGGGACAGACTATGGCTACACCTTC	CASSRSGTDYGYTF
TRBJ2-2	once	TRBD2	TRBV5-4	TGTGCCAGCAGTTCAGGACTAGCGGGAGTTGTGCGGGAGCTGTTTTTT	CASSSGLAGVVRELFF
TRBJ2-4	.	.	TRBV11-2	TGTGCCAGCAGCTCCGCAGGGCTCGGAAACATTCAGTACTTC	CASSSAGLGNIQYF
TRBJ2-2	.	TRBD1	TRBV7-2	TGTGCCAGCAGCTTAAAGGGGGACAGGGTTACCGGGGAGCTGTTTTTT	CASSLKGDRVTGELFF
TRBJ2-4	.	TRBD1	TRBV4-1	TGCGCCAGCAGCCAAAGCCCTAGGGGGCACGAAGGAATTCAGTACTTC	CASSQSPRGHEGIQYF
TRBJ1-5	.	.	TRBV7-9	TGTGCCAGCAGCTTAGACGCGGCGCTTAATAGCAATCAGCCCCAGCATTTT	CASSLDAALNSNQPQHF
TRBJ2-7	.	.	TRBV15	TGTGCCACCAGCAGAGTGGGGGACACCTACGAGCAGTACTTC	CATSRVGDTYEQYF
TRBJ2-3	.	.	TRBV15	TGTGCCACCAGAAATAGCGGTAGCACAGATACGCAGTATTTT	CATRNSGSTDTQYF